This record covers a single T cell receptor (beta chain). The antigen remains undetermined. This sample is part of a study of OX40 agonist ivuxolimab in advanced cancers. Study-wide findings and caveats: On average, CD8+ T cells had more expanded clones than CD4+. Both CD4+ and CD8+ T cell populations in blood had undergone clonal expansion by week 6 at 0.1 to 3.0 mg/kg.

Repertoires were generated with immunoSEQ multiplex PCR, while TCRdb's copy carries only in-frame clones and drops some. The data show about 82,000 clones, with over 80% seen just once and 6.5% to 9% held by the top ten. Blood got drawn at baseline, again on cycle 4 day 1, and then on cycle 7 day 1. Germline V gene lookup returns CDR1 SGHAT and CDR2 FQNNGV. J was trimmed by 6 bases and V by 2 bases; bases with no gene match: 3. CDR3 length: 14 amino acids. The gene calls are TRBV11-2 and TRBJ2-7; 11 bases agree with TRBD2. This TCR came from an adult with an advanced solid tumor such as melanoma, head and neck, liver or kidney cancer. The source was CD4+ or CD8+ T cells sorted from blood, collected in a trial of the OX40 agonist ivuxolimab. DNA of the CDR3: TGTGCCAGCAGCTTAACTAGCGGGAGCCTCGAGCAGTACTTC. Amino acid sequence: CASSLTSGSLEQYF.